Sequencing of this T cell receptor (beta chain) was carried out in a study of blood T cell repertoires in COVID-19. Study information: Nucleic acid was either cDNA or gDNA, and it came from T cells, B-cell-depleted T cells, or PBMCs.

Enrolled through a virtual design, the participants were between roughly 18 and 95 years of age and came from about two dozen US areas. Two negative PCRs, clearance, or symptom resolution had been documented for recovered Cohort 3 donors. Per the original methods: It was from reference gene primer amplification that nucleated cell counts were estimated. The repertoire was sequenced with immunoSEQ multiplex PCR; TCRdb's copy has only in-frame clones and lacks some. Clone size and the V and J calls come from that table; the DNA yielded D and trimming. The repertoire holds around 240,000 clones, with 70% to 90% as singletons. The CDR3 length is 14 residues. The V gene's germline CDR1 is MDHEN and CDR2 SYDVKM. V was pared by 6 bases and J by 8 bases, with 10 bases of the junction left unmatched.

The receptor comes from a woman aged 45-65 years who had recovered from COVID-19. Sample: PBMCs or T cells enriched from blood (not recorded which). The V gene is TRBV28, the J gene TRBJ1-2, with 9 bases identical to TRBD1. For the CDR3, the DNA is TGTGCCAGCAGACTAGGGGGACAGGGCGGCGGCTACACCTTC. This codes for CASRLGGQGGGYTF.